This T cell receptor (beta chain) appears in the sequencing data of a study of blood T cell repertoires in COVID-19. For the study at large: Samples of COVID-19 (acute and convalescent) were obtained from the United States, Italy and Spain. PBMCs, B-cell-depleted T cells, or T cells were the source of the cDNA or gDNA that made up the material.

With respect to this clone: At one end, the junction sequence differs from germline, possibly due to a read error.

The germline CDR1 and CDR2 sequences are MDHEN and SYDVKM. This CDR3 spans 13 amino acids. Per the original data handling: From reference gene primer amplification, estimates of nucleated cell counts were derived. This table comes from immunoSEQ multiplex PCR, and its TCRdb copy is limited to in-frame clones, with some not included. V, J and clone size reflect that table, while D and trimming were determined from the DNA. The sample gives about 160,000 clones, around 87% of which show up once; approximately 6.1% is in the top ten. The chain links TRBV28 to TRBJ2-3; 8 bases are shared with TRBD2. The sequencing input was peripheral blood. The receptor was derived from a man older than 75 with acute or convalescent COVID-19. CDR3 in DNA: TGTGCCAGCAGTCGAAAGAGCGGGAGAATCAAGGATTTT. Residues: CASSRKSGRIKDF.